This T cell receptor (beta chain) comes out of a study of T cell repertoires in ileal Crohn's disease. Trimming removed 5 bases at V and 1 base at J, with 19 bases between. The CDR3 length is 17 residues. Germline CDR1 is PRHDT and CDR2 is FYEKMQ (reference sequence). Clones were read by immunoSEQ multiplex PCR, and TCRdb kept only the in-frame ones, dropping some. This table has about 13,000 clones, around 78% appearing once. This clone was seen a few times. Time point reported: neoterminal ileum biopsy at postoperative endoscopy, about 6 months after surgery. Included were adult ileal or ileocolonic Crohn's patients indicated for ileocolonic resection.

The sequencing sample was made of ileal tissue. The J gene is TRBJ2-3, the V gene TRBV13; D is possibly TRBD2 (6 bases). The receptor was derived from an adult with Crohn's disease. Here the CDR3 reads CASSDTTGDSGTDTQYF. The CDR3 nucleotides are TGTGCCAGCAGCGACACGACCGGGGACTCGGGCACAGATACGCAGTATTTT.